The 21 T cell receptor beta chains listed next were all sequenced from one sample in a study of spatial heterogeneity in lung cancer. TCRdb itself ran the 5' RACE reads through MiXCR, one entry per CDR3 protein. The sample lists around 3,500 distinct CDR3 sequences; about a quarter were seen once. Which antigens these TCRs recognize remains unknown. Regarding time point: sample taken at primary tumor resection. Study-wide results and limits: How many expanded intratumoral alpha and beta TCRs were present tracked the tumor mutation count, which was a count of nonsynonymous mutations.

The sequences come from lung tumor tissue, collected at surgery. The origin of the receptors is a male donor with early-stage non-small cell lung cancer.

In its sample, this clonotype ranks as large. Found in a library prepared for alpha chains, this beta chain is an off-target read, and its abundance has little meaning. The gene calls are TRBV6-1 and TRBJ2-3; no definite D call. Germline lookup yields CDR1 MNHNS and CDR2 SASEGT. CDR3 length: 19 residues. V lost 6 bases and J lost 0, with 25 bases in between. The CDR3 sequence: CASSPSFYETGVSTDTQYF. DNA of the CDR3: TGTGCCAGCAGCCCTTCCTTCTACGAGACTGGAGTTAGCACAGATACGCAGTATTTT.

With regard to this clonotype: This beta chain is an off-target read within a library intended for alpha chains, so its frequency means little. The CDR3 loop is CASRTGTGGSPLHF. DNA of the CDR3: TGTGCCAGCAGGACCGGGACAGGGGGCTCACCCCTCCACTTT. The rearrangement links TRBV27 to TRBJ1-6, with 12 bases that match TRBD1. CDR3 length equals 14 residues. Germline V gives CDR1 MNHEY, CDR2 SMNVEV (reference sequence). After removal of 6 bases from V and 10 bases from J, the junction contained 4 bases not matched to a gene.

This clonotype is large by share. This beta chain is an unintended read in a library built for alpha chains; its size means little. V gene TRBV7-9 combines with J gene TRBJ2-2; D not certain. This CDR3 comprises 14 residues. Germline V gene data show CDR1 as SEHNR and CDR2 as FQNEAQ (reference sequence). V gave up 6 bases and J gave up 7 bases, with 15 bases separating them. The CDR3 spells CASRPDSLGGELFF. CDR3 bases: TGTGCCAGCAGACCCGACTCTCTAGGCGGGGAGCTGTTTTTT.

This clonotype is deemed medium-sized. This beta chain is a stray sequence in a library constructed for alpha chains; its clone size is not meaningful. The chain recombines TRBV27 with TRBJ1-1; TRBD1 aligns across 11 bases. This CDR3 is built from 17 residues. Germline V lookup: CDR1 MNHEY, CDR2 SMNVEV (reference sequence). J gave up 2 bases and V 5 bases, and 10 bases lay outside the gene matches. The CDR3 region has the DNA TGTGCCAGCAGTAAACGGACAGGGGGCATATTAAACACTGAAGCTTTCTTT. It specifies CASSKRTGGILNTEAFF.

This clonotype is termed medium-sized. This beta chain was picked up by a library intended for alpha chains and is off target, so its count carries little meaning. CDR3 sequence (DNA): TGCAGTGCTAGAGATCTTAAGGAAGGGATGAATGAAAAACTGTTTTTT. It is translated as CSARDLKEGMNEKLFF. V usage is TRBV20-1 and J usage is TRBJ1-4; unclear D gene. Looked up from germline, CDR1 is DFQATT and CDR2 is SNEGSKA (reference sequence). The CDR3 consists of 16 residues. The germline V and J ends were trimmed by 0 bases and 5 bases, with 16 bases remaining between them.

This clonotype is termed medium-sized. With the library built for alpha chains, this beta chain is off target and its frequency is not meaningful. The chain links TRBV5-1 to TRBJ2-1; D ambiguous. The CDR3 has 16 amino acids. V was clipped by 0 bases and J by 0 bases, with 10 bases between them. CDR1 and CDR2 (germline): SGHRS, YFSETQ. CDR3 in DNA: TGCGCCAGCAGCTTGGAGGCCGCCAGCTCCTACAATGAGCAGTTCTTC. Its translation is CASSLEAASSYNEQFF.

By share, this clonotype counts as large. This beta chain is off target for a library built for alpha chains, so its abundance means little. J is TRBJ1-4 and V is TRBV10-3, with a possible D match to TRBD1 (6 bases). The CDR3 has 13 amino acids. Germline values: CDR1 ENHRY, CDR2 SYGVKD. V lost 8 bases and J 5 bases, leaving 12 bases between the germline ends. CDR3 coding DNA: TGTGCCATCGGGGAAGGGGGAAATGAAAAACTGTTTTTT. Encoded protein: CAIGEGGNEKLFF.

Of note for this clonotype: This beta chain turned up in a library designed for alpha chains; as an off-target read, its abundance says little. The rearrangement uses TRBV7-9 and TRBJ2-3; TRBD2 aligns across 9 bases. Germline CDR1 reads SEHNR; CDR2 reads FQNEAQ (reference sequence). V lost 3 bases to trimming and J lost 1 base; unmatched junction nucleotides: 5. The CDR3 is made up of 16 amino acids. This CDR3 is CASSFSGGEGTDTQYF. For the CDR3, the DNA is TGTGCCAGCAGCTTTAGCGGGGGTGAGGGCACAGATACGCAGTATTTT.

This clonotype was seen many times. This beta chain represents an off-target read in a library built for alpha chains; its size is of limited meaning. This chain links TRBV7-2 with TRBJ1-4; unclear D gene. The CDR3 length is 14 residues. Germline loops: CDR1 SGHTA, CDR2 FQGNSA. The V end was cut by 2 bases, the J end by 8 bases, with 12 bases between. The CDR3 here is CASSLRGPEEKLFF. CDR3 bases: TGTGCCAGCAGCTTAAGAGGGCCCGAAGAAAAACTGTTTTTT.

By share, this clonotype ranks as medium-sized. This beta chain is an off-target read within a library intended for alpha chains, so its frequency means little. The J gene is TRBJ1-1, the V gene TRBV29-1; no clear D gene. Germline CDR1 and CDR2: SQVTM and ANQGSEA. With 7 bases removed from V and 4 bases from J, the gap between germline ends came to 13 bases. The CDR3 has 12 residues. The CDR3, as DNA: TGCAGCGCTGGAGTTCCGGGCACTGAAGCTTTCTTT. Translated: CSAGVPGTEAFF.

This clonotype was seen more than once but under ten times. The library was prepared for alpha chains; this beta chain is a stray read, so its frequency means little. The rearrangement joins TRBV6-1 to TRBJ1-1; no firm D call. The CDR3 has 13 amino acids. Trimming shortened V by 6 bases and J by 3 bases, and 11 bases separated the two germline ends. Germline V gene lookup returns CDR1 MNHNS and CDR2 SASEGT. CDR3 region: CASRLAPDTEAFF. The CDR3, as DNA: TGTGCCAGCAGACTGGCGCCGGACACTGAAGCTTTCTTT.

This clonotype was seen repeatedly, ten times or more. The library was designed around alpha chains, so this beta chain is a stray read whose abundance carries little weight. This chain connects TRBV3-1 to TRBJ1-2, with D possibly matching TRBD1 (6 bases). The CDR3 has 13 amino acids. Trimming shortened V by 4 bases and J by 3 bases, and 9 bases separated the two germline ends. From germline, CDR1 is LGHDT and CDR2 YNNKEL (reference sequence). Written as DNA, the CDR3 is TGTGCCAGCAGCCGGGGGCCCGACTATGGCTACACCTTC. Its protein is CASSRGPDYGYTF.

Notes on this clonotype: Little can be read into the size of this beta chain, an off-target read in a library designed for alpha chains. The V gene is TRBV20-1, the J gene TRBJ1-1, with D possibly matching TRBD1 (6 bases). CDR1 DFQATT and CDR2 SNEGSKA come from the germline V gene (reference sequence). V lost 3 bases, J lost 8 bases, and 7 bases lay in between. The CDR3 runs to 10 residues. DNA for the CDR3: TGCAGTGCTAGTACAGGGGAAGCTTTCTTT. Encoded protein: CSASTGEAFF.

In its sample, this clonotype is medium-sized. For a library built for alpha chains, this beta chain is a stray read; little rests on its size. The chain combines TRBV28 with TRBJ2-3; 8 bases are shared with TRBD1. After removal of 5 bases from V and 4 bases from J, the junction contained 11 bases not matched to a gene. The CDR3 consists of 16 residues. Germline CDR1 MDHEN, CDR2 SYDVKM. The CDR3 bases are TGTGCCAGCAGTCACGACAGGGGAGGAAGGGCAGATACGCAGTATTTT. Protein: CASSHDRGGRADTQYF.

As for this clonotype: For a library built for alpha chains, this beta chain is a stray read; little rests on its size. The genes are TRBV5-1 and TRBJ2-2, with D hard to call. The CDR3 is made up of 15 amino acids. The germline V and J ends were trimmed by 4 bases and 4 bases, with 14 bases remaining between them. The germline gives CDR1 SGHRS, CDR2 YFSETQ. The chain's CDR3 is CASSPLSASTGELFF. The CDR3, as DNA: TGCGCCAGCAGCCCGCTGTCAGCTAGCACCGGGGAGCTGTTTTTT.

This clonotype rates as medium-sized. This beta chain represents an off-target read in a library built for alpha chains; its size is of limited meaning. V gene TRBV9 combines with J gene TRBJ2-2; 7 bases fit TRBD1. The ends lost 0 bases at V and 6 bases at J; junction bases unmatched: 2. Germline loops: CDR1 SGDLS, CDR2 YYNGEE. This CDR3 is 14 amino acids long. CDR3 in DNA: TGTGCCAGCAGCGTAGAAGGGGGCCCCGGGGAGCTGTTTTTT. As protein: CASSVEGGPGELFF. The full variable domain, its missing parts supplied by reference TRBV9 and TRBJ2-2, is DSGVTQTPKHLITATGQRVTLRCSPRSGDLSVYWYQQSLDQGLQFLIQYYNGEERAKGNILERFSAQQFPDLHSELNLSSLELGDSALYFCASSVEGGPGELFFGEGSRLTVL.

With respect to this clonotype: Because the library targeted alpha chains, this beta chain is an off-target read whose size means little. The chain couples TRBV4-1 to TRBJ1-4, with 8 nucleotides matching TRBD1. V was clipped by 2 bases and J by 3 bases; unmatched bases: 5. The CDR3 has 16 amino acids. Germline V CDR1 and CDR2: MGHRA, YSYEKL. The CDR3 DNA is TGCGCCAGCAGCCAATCCCCGGGACAGGCTAATGAAAAACTGTTTTTT. This encodes CASSQSPGQANEKLFF.

Comments on this clonotype: Because the library targeted alpha chains, this beta chain is an off-target read whose size means little. The CDR3 bases are TGTGCCAGCAGTTACCGTATCTGGTCCGAGGGTACGCAGTATTTT. This sequence encodes CASSYRIWSEGTQYF. The V and J genes are TRBV6-5 and TRBJ2-3, with D possibly matching TRBD2 (5 bases). Trimming cost V 2 bases and J 8 bases, with 17 bases left between them. The CDR3 has 15 amino acids. CDR1 is MNHEY, CDR2 SVGAGI, per germline.

Turning to this clonotype: This beta chain represents an off-target read in a library built for alpha chains; its size is of limited meaning. The chain is built from TRBV6-1 and TRBJ2-7; 10 bases are shared with TRBD1. The CDR3 runs 16 residues. V trimming: 5 bases; J trimming: 3 bases; junction bases outside the gene matches: 10. Germline CDR1 is MNHNS and CDR2 is SASEGT. The CDR3 DNA reads TGTGCCAGCAGTCCACGCAGACAGGGGGCGGACTACGAGCAGTACGTC. This sequence encodes CASSPRRQGADYEQYV.

For this clonotype: This beta chain lies outside the target of a library built for alpha chains; its clone size means little. The genes are TRBV9 and TRBJ2-1; TRBD1 aligns across 10 bases. Germline CDR1 SGDLS, CDR2 YYNGEE. V was pared by 4 bases and J by 7 bases, with 8 bases of the junction left unmatched. The CDR3 totals 15 residues. The DNA of the CDR3 is TGTGCCAGCAGCACCGGGACAGGGGTTTGGAATGAGCAGTTCTTC. Protein product: CASSTGTGVWNEQFF.

This clonotype was seen repeatedly, ten times or more. The library was built for alpha chains, so this beta chain is an off-target read and its size means little. The rearrangement links TRBV30 to TRBJ1-1; D is unclear. The V gene's germline CDR1 is GTSNPN and CDR2 SVGIG (reference sequence). CDR3 length equals 12 residues. The V end was cut by 6 bases, the J end by 3 bases, with 11 bases between. CDR3 sequence: CACPAQDTEAFF. The CDR3 DNA reads as TGTGCCTGCCCGGCCCAGGACACTGAAGCTTTCTTT. Combining the CDR3 with reference TRBV30 and TRBJ1-1 gives the whole variable domain SQTIHQWPATLVQPVGSPLSLECTVEGTSNPNLYWYRQAAGRGLQLLFYSVGIGQISSEVPQNLSASRPQDRQFILSSKKLLLSDSGFYLCACPAQDTEAFFGQGTRLTVV.